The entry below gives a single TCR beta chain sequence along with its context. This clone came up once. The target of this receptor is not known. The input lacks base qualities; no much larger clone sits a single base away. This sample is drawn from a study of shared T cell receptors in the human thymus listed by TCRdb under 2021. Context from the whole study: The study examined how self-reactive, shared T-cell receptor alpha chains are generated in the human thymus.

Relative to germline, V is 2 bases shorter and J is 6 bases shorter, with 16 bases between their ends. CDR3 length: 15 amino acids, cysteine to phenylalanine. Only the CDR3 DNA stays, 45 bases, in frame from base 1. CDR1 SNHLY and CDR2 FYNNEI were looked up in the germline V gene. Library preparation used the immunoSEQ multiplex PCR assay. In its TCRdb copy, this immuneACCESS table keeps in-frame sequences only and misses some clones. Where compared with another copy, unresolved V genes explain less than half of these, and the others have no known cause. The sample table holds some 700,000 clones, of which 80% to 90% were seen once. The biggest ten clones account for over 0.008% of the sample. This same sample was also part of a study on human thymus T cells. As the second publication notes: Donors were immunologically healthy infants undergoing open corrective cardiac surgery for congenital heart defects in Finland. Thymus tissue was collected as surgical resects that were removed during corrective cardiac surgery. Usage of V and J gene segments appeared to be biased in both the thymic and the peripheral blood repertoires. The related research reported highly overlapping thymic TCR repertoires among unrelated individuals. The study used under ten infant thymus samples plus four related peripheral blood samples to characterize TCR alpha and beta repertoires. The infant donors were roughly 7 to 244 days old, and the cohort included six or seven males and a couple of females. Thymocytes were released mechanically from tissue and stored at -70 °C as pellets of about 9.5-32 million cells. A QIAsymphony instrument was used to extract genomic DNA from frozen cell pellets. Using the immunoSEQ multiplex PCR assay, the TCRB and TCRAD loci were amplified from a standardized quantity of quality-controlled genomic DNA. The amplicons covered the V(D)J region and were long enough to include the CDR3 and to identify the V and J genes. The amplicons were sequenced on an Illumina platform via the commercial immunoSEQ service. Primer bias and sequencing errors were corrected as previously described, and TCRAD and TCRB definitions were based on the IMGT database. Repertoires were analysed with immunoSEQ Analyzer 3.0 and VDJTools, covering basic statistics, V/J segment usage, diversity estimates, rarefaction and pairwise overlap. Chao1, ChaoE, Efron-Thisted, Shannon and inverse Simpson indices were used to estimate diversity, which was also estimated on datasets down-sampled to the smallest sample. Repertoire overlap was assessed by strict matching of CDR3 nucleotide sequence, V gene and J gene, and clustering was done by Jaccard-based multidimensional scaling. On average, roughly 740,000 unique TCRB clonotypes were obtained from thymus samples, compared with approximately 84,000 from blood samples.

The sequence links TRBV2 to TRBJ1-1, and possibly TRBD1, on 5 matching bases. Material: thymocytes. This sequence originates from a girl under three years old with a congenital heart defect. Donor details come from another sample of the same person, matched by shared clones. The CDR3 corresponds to CASSERRRDCAEAFF. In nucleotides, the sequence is TGTGCCAGCAGTGAACGTCGCAGGGACTGCGCTGAAGCTTTCTTT.